This TCR beta chain was identified during a study of graft-versus-host responses after intestinal transplantation. Overall study context: Transplant recipients had multivisceral, liver-intestinal, or isolated intestinal grafts. Every transplant recipient was induced with anti-thymocyte globulin, then maintained on tacrolimus and steroids for two to four years. Whole-study findings and limits: Among circulating GvH clones, peak levels were associated with early post-transplant declines in HvG clones. Allograft clonal ratios (graft-versus-host to host-versus-graft) were high in patients who had graft-donor T cell macrochimerism.

Germline assignment: CDR1 KGHSH and CDR2 LQKENI. CDR3 length: 12 residues. The V gene lost 2 bases and the J gene lost 14 bases, with 13 bases spanning the gap. Notes on this clone: The antigen is not known.

Using immunoSEQ multiplex PCR, the repertoire was profiled, and TCRdb retains in-frame clones only, with some absent. The table includes over 100,000 clones, about 95% detected once. The chain has TRBV18 and TRBJ2-1, with D tentatively TRBD1 or TRBD2 (5 bases each). This TCR derives from a human donor who received an intestinal transplant. This specimen was unstimulated CD8+ T cells sorted from spleen or lymph node cells, taken before intestinal transplant. CDR3 in DNA: TGTGCCAGCTCACCATGGAACAGGCGGGAGTTCTTC. It is translated as CASSPWNRREFF.